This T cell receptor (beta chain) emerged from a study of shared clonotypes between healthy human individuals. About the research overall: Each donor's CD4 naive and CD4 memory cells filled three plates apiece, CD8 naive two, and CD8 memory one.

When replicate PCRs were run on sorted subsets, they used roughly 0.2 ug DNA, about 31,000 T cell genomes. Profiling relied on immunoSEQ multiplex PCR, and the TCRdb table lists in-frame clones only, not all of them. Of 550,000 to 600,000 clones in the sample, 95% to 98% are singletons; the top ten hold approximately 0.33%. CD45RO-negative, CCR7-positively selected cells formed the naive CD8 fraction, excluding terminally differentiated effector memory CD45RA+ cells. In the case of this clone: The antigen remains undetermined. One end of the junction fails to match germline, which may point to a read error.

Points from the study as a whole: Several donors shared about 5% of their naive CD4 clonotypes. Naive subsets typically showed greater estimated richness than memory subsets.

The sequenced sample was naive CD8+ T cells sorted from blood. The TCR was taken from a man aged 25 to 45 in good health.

The CDR3 DNA reads as TGTGCTAGCAGCTTAGTGGGGCCGCCTAATGAAAAACTGTTTTTT. Protein product: CASSLVGPPNEKLFF. V gene TRBV7-7 combines with J gene TRBJ1-4, with D tentatively TRBD1 (5 bases). CDR3 size: 15 residues. CDR1 and CDR2 from the germline V gene are SSHAT and FNYEAQ (reference sequence).